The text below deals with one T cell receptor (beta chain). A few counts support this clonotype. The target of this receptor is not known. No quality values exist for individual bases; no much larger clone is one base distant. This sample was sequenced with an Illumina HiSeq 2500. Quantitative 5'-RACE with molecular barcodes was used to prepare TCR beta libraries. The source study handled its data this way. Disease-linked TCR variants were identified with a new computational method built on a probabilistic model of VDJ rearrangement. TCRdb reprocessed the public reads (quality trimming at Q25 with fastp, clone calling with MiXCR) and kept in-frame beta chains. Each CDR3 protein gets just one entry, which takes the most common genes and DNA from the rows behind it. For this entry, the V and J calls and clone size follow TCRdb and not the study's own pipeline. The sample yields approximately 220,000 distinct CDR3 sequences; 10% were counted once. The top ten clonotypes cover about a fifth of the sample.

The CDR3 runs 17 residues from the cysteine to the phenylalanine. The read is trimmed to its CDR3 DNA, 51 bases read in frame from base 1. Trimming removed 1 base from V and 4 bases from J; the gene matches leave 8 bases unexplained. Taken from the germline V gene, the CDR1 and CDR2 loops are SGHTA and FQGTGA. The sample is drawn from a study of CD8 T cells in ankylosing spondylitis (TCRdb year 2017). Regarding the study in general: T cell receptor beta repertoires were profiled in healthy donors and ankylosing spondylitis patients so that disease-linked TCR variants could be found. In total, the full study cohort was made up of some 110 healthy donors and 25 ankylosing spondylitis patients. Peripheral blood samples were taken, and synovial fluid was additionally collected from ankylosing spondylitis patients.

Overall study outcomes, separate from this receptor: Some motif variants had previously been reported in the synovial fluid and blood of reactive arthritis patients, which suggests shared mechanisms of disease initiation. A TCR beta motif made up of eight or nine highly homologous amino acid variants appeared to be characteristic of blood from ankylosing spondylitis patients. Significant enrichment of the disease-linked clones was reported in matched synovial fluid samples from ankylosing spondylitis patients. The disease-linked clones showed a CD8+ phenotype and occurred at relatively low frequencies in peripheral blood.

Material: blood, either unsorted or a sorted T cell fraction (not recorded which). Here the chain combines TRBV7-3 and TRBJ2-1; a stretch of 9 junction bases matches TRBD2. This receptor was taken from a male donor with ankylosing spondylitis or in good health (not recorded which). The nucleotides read TGTGCCAGCAGCTTAAGGGGGCAAGCGGGGGGTTACAATGAGCAGTTCTTC. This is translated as CASSLRGQAGGYNEQFF.